The sequence of this T cell receptor (beta chain) was determined in a study of STAT5B mutations in CD4+ large granular lymphocyte leukemia. Worth noting for this clone: Its antigen is not known.

The study's findings and limits: Without HLA matching, higher CD4+ than CD8+ T-LGLL clonality could reflect small sample size.

V trimming: 3 bases; J trimming: 5 bases; junction bases outside the gene matches: 4. The CDR3 sequence is 14 residues long. Germline V gene sequence: CDR1 SQVTM, CDR2 ANQGSEA. Clones were sequenced by immunoSEQ multiplex PCR, and TCRdb holds only the in-frame ones, with some missing. Here the sample spans tens of thousands of clones, roughly 87% being singletons. This clonotype originated in a human donor in good health. Sequenced sample: CD4+ T cells from blood buffy coats. V usage is TRBV29-1 and J usage is TRBJ2-3; TRBD1 matches at 11 bases. In nucleotides, the CDR3 is TGCAGCGTTGATTCGGGACAGGGGGGAGATACGCAGTATTTT. Protein: CSVDSGQGGDTQYF.